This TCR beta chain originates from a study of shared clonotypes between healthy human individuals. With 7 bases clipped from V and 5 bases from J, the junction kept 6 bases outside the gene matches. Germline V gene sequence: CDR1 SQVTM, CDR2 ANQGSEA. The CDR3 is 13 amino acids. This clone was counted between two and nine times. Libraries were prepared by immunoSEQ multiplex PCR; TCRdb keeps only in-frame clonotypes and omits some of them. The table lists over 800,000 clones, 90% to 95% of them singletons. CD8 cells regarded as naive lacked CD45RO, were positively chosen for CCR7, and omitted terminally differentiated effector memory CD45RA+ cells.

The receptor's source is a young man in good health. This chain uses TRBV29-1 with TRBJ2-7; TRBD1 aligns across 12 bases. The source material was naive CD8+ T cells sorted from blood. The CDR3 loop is CSASGTGGDEQYF. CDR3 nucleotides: TGCAGCGCCTCCGGGACAGGGGGCGACGAGCAGTACTTC.